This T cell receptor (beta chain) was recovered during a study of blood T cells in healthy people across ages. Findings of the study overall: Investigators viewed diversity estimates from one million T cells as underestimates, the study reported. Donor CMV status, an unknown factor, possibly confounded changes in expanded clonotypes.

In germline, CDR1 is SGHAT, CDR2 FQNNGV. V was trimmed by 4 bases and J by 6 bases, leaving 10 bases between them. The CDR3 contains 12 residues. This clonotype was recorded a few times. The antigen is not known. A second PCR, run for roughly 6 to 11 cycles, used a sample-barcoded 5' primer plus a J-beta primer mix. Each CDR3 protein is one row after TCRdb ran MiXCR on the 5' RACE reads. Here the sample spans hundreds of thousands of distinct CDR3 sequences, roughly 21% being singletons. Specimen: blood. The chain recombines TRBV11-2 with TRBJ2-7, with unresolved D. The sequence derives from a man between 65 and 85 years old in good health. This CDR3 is CASSSVQVEQYF. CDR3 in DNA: TGTGCCAGCAGCTCCGTTCAAGTCGAGCAGTACTTC. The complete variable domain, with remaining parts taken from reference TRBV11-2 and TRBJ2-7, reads EAGVAQSPRYKIIEKRQSVAFWCNPISGHATLYWYQQILGQGPKLLIQFQNNGVVDDSQLPKDRFSAERLKGVDSTLKIQPAKLEDSAVYLCASSSVQVEQYFGPGTRLTVT.